This T cell receptor beta chain was observed in a study of blood T cells in healthy people across ages. The CDR3 spans 13 residues. The ends lost 6 bases at V and 8 bases at J; junction bases unmatched: 8. The germline V gene encodes CDR1 MNHEY and CDR2 SVGAGI. This clonotype was seen a handful of times. Its antigen is not known. Study-wide results and caveats: Observed TCR beta diversity per million T cells went down as age went up. This fall followed a roughly linear course with age.

Sample-barcoded 5' priming and a J-beta primer mix drove a second PCR of about 6 to 11 cycles. Paired-end reads containing CDR3 totaled no fewer than 2.5 million for each sample. TCRdb ran MiXCR on the 5' RACE reads and lists one entry per CDR3 protein. The repertoire includes approximately 730,000 distinct CDR3 sequences, roughly two fifths of them detected once, and 20% to 25% sits in the top ten. The rearrangement joins TRBV6-5 to TRBJ1-2; 8 bases line up with TRBD1. The receptor's source is an older woman in good health. Material for sequencing was blood. The CDR3 DNA reads TGTGCCAGCAGACCCCAGGGGGCCCAAGGCTACACCTTC. Protein product: CASRPQGAQGYTF.